This T cell receptor (beta chain) was obtained from a study of T cell repertoires in aging, cancer and after chemotherapy. Background on the study: Over several months to years, re-sampled healthy donor repertoires clearly shared clones.

The template was genomic DNA from peripheral blood, not RNA. Study-level points and caveats: Across the chemotherapy interval, each cancer cohort showed higher median generation probability, suggesting thymic rebound.

TRB rearrangements spanning V, D and J were amplified using mixed TRB-A/B primers. Using its own MiXCR run on the multiplex PCR reads, TCRdb lists one record per CDR3 protein. The sample has thousands of distinct CDR3 sequences, around 40% seen once. The length of the CDR3 is 13 residues. Germline V gives CDR1 SQVTM, CDR2 ANQGSEA. The V gene lost 7 bases and the J gene lost 8 bases, with 20 bases spanning the gap. Of note for this clonotype: Its antigen is still unknown. This may be a read error, as it is one base from a much larger clone.

The V and J genes are TRBV29-1 and TRBJ1-2; a possible D gene is TRBD1 (5 bases). Sequencing input: blood. The receptor was isolated from a human donor in good health. The CDR3 region is CSAAWDDVGGYTF. CDR3 nucleotide sequence: TGCAGCGCAGCGTGGGACGACGTGGGAGGCTACACCTTC.